This is a list of T cell receptor beta chains from one sample in a study of cytomegalovirus exposure and HLA in healthy donors. The data were produced by immunoSEQ multiplex PCR, yet TCRdb's version contains in-frame clones alone and is incomplete. The data show more than 85,000 clones, over 70% seen once. Material for sequencing was PBMCs. Receptors were obtained from a male donor in good health and CMV-seronegative. The CDR3 runs from the conserved cysteine through the conserved F or W. A D gene is named only where the DNA matches it firmly. A row's size may be missing; if present it is once, few, many or a size class.

j_call | v_call | clone_size | d_call | cdr3_nt | cdr3_aa
TRBJ1-2 | TRBV7-9 | . | . | TGTGCCAGCAGCTTCGGACAGTCTAATACCCATGGCTACACCTTC | CASSFGQSNTHGYTF
TRBJ2-3 | TRBV2 | . | TRBD2 | TGTGCCAGCAGTGAAGCGGGGAGGGTCAGTCCGAACACAGATACGCAGTATTTT | CASSEAGRVSPNTDTQYF
TRBJ2-3 | TRBV2 | . | . | TGTGCCAGCGGGGCGGGACCGAGGGATACGCAGTATTTT | CASGAGPRDTQYF
TRBJ2-7 | TRBV28 | few | TRBD2 | TGTGCCAGCAGCCCGACAGGACCGGGACTAGCGGGAGTAGTCTCCTACGAGCAGTACTTC | CASSPTGPGLAGVVSYEQYF
TRBJ2-1 | TRBV14 | . | . | TGTGCCAGCGGCCAAGACTACGTCGAGCAGTTCTTC | CASGQDYVEQFF
TRBJ1-4 | TRBV2 | few | TRBD1 | TGTGCCAGCAGCCCGGGACAGGGGGCGACTAATGAAAAACTGTTTTTT | CASSPGQGATNEKLFF
TRBJ1-5 | TRBV15 | few | . | TGTGCCACCAGCAGAGATAGTAGCAATCAGCCCCAGCATTTT | CATSRDSSNQPQHF
TRBJ2-2 | TRBV19 | . | . | TGTGCCAGTAGTCCCCAGGGTTTCCCTGGGGAGCTGTTTTTT | CASSPQGFPGELFF
TRBJ2-2 | TRBV7-9 | . | . | TGTGCCAGCAGCCCGCAGTTAGCTGCTAGGGGCACCGGGGAGCTGTTTTTT | CASSPQLAARGTGELFF
TRBJ2-1 | TRBV11-3 | once | TRBD2 | TGTGCCAGCAGCAGGGGAGGGAATGAGCAGTTCTTC | CASSRGGNEQFF
TRBJ2-1 | TRBV19 | . | . | TGTGCCAGTAGTATAGTCAGGGGAAATGAGCAGTTCTTC | CASSIVRGNEQFF
TRBJ1-1 | TRBV5-4 | . | . | TGTGCCAGCAGCTTCGCAGGCCGGAACACTGAAGCTTTCTTT | CASSFAGRNTEAFF
TRBJ1-3 | TRBV7-2 | few | . | TGTGCCAGCAGCTTAGTCCCAGGGTTCTCTGGAAACACCATATATTTT | CASSLVPGFSGNTIYF
TRBJ2-1 | TRBV27 | . | . | TGTGCCAGCAGTTGGGGGGTGAATGAGCAGTTCTTC | CASSWGVNEQFF
TRBJ1-1 | TRBV10-3 | . | . | TGTGCCATCAGTGAGTCTCCCGGGAACACTGAAGCTTTCTTT | CAISESPGNTEAFF
TRBJ2-7 | TRBV5-4 | few | TRBD1 | TGTGCCAGCAGCTTTGACAGGGGGGCCTACGAGCAGTACTTC | CASSFDRGAYEQYF
TRBJ1-5 | TRBV5-6 | . | . | TGTGCCAGCAGCCTGAGGGGGCAGCCCCAGCATTTT | CASSLRGQPQHF
TRBJ2-3 | TRBV9 | . | TRBD1 | TGTGCCAGCAGCCCCACAGGGGGCAGCACAGATACGCAGTATTTT | CASSPTGGSTDTQYF
TRBJ1-2 | TRBV5-4 | once | . | TGTGCCAGCAGCTCCCAATACAGTTATGGCTACACCTTC | CASSSQYSYGYTF
TRBJ2-6 | TRBV7-3 | few | . | TGTGCCAGCAGCTTCCTTCCTGAGACCCTACAGGGCACCCCGGGGGCCAACGTCCTGACTTTC | CASSFLPETLQGTPGANVLTF
TRBJ1-2 | TRBV27 | . | TRBD1 | TGTGCCACCACTCGGACAGGGGGTTCTACTAACTATGGCTACACCTTC | CATTRTGGSTNYGYTF
TRBJ1-1 | TRBV18 | . | . | TGTGCCAGCTCCCGAGACACTGAAGCTTTCTTT | CASSRDTEAFF
TRBJ1-2 | TRBV6-4 | . | . | TGTGCCAGCAGTATGACAGGAGTATATGGCTACACCTTC | CASSMTGVYGYTF
TRBJ2-2 | TRBV4-1 | once | . | TGCGCCAGCAGCCAAGTACAGGGTGGGAGCACCGGGGAGCTGTTTTTT | CASSQVQGGSTGELFF
TRBJ2-3 | TRBV5-1 | . | TRBD2 | TGCGCCAGCAGCTTGACCGCGGGAGAGGGTACGCAGTATTTT | CASSLTAGEGTQYF
TRBJ2-5 | TRBV7-9 | few | TRBD1 | TGTGCCAGCCGCAGGGGACAGCAAGAGACCCAGTACTTC | CASRRGQQETQYF
TRBJ2-1 | TRBV5-1 | . | TRBD2 | TGCGCCAGCAGCCGCGCCGGGACTAGCGGGAGTAATGAGCAGTTCTTC | CASSRAGTSGSNEQFF
TRBJ2-7 | TRBV5-1 | . | TRBD2 | TGCGCCAGCAGCATCATAGCGGGAGCCCCCTACGAGCAGTACTTC | CASSIIAGAPYEQYF
TRBJ2-6 | TRBV4-3 | large | TRBD1 | TGCGCCAGCAGCCAAGAGGGGGACAGCTCTGGGGCCAACGTCCTGACTTTC | CASSQEGDSSGANVLTF
TRBJ2-7 | TRBV19 | . | . | TGTGCCAGTAGTGTAAGCGGGCACGAGCAGTACTTC | CASSVSGHEQYF
TRBJ1-2 | TRBV13 | . | TRBD1 | TGTGCCAGCAGCCCGACAGGGGAAGGGAACTATGGCTACACCTTC | CASSPTGEGNYGYTF
TRBJ2-2 | TRBV9 | . | TRBD1 | TGTGCCAGCAGCGTCACGGGACAGGGGAACACCGGGGAGCTGTTTTTT | CASSVTGQGNTGELFF
TRBJ1-2 | TRBV7-9 | . | TRBD1 | TGTGCCAGCAGCCTCCCCCGGACAGGGGTGAACTATGGCTACACCTTC | CASSLPRTGVNYGYTF
TRBJ2-5 | TRBV7-2 | . | . | TGTGCCAGCAGCCCACTAAATACGGAGACCCAGTACTTC | CASSPLNTETQYF
TRBJ1-4 | TRBV6-6 | . | . | TGTGCCAGCAGTTACTCGAGTGAAAAACTGTTTTTT | CASSYSSEKLFF